This T cell receptor (beta chain) was sequenced in a study of blood T cells in healthy people across ages. From germline, CDR1 is SGHAT and CDR2 FQNNGV. CDR3 length: 15 amino acids. Unmatched junction bases numbered 8, after V lost 4 bases and J lost 2 bases. Through a sample-barcoded 5' primer and a J-beta primer mix, a second PCR was run for roughly 6 to 12 cycles. Each CDR3 protein is one row after TCRdb ran MiXCR on the 5' RACE reads. The data contain a few hundred thousand distinct CDR3 sequences, roughly half of them singletons. This TCR derives from a man in his sixties in good health. The specimen was blood. The chain employs TRBV11-2 and TRBJ2-7, with TRBD1 matching 7 bases. DNA of the CDR3: TGTGCCAGCAGCTCCCCGGGGCAGGGGGCCTACGAGCAGTACTTC. Protein sequence: CASSSPGQGAYEQYF.